The 28 T cell receptor beta chains in this list originate from one sample, sequenced in a study of shared clonotypes between healthy human individuals. Naive CD8 cells, CD45RO-negative and positively selected for CCR7, excluded terminally differentiated effector memory CD45RA+ cells. Produced via immunoSEQ multiplex PCR; TCRdb's table is partial and in-frame only. The sample records about 2.1 million clones, about 93% being singletons. The specimen sequenced was naive CD8+ T cells from PBMCs. These receptors all come from a young man in good health. Some clones in this sample may be carry-over from other donors' samples.

In regard to this clone: The same CDR3 is also encoded by other DNA sequences in this sample. The V and J genes are TRBV14 and TRBJ1-2; D unclear. Germline values: CDR1 SGHDN, CDR2 FVKESK. CDR3 length: 13 amino acids. The V end was cut by 1 base, the J end by 3 bases, with 6 bases between. In DNA, the CDR3 is TGTGCCAGCAGCCAAGGACGGTACTATGGCTACACCTTC. Translated, it gives CASSQGRYYGYTF.

This chain connects TRBV6-6 to TRBJ2-1; TRBD1 might be the D (5 bases). With 5 bases removed from V and 7 bases from J, the gap between germline ends came to 21 bases. CDR1 MNHNY and CDR2 SVGAGI come from the germline V gene (reference sequence). CDR3 length equals 16 residues. The CDR3 loop reads CASSLAGQGTGNEQFF. The CDR3 coding sequence is TGTGCCAGCAGTCTTGCCGGCCAGGGCACTGGGAATGAGCAGTTCTTC.

This chain's CDR3 is CASSSLQTGGNEQFF. The CDR3 coding sequence is TGTGCCAGCAGCTCACTCCAGACAGGGGGCAATGAGCAGTTCTTC. The chain links TRBV9 to TRBJ2-1, with 9 bases lining up with TRBD1. CDR3 length: 15 residues. J gave up 6 bases and V 4 bases, and 8 bases lay outside the gene matches. CDR1 SGDLS and CDR2 YYNGEE come from the germline V gene.

This chain uses TRBV2 with TRBJ2-1; D tentatively reads TRBD1 or TRBD2 (5 bases each). The CDR3 covers 15 residues. The germline gives CDR1 SNHLY, CDR2 FYNNEI. Deletions cut 2 bases from V and 1 base from J, with 9 bases between. The CDR3 DNA sequence: TGTGCCAGCAGTGAATCGGGACCTTCCTACAATGAGCAGTTCTTC. This codes for CASSESGPSYNEQFF.

The V gene is TRBV6-5, the J gene TRBJ2-1, with 7 bases fitting TRBD2. The trim removed 2 bases at V and 6 bases at J, leaving 4 bases unmatched. Per germline, CDR1 MNHEY and CDR2 SVGAGI. The CDR3 length is 14 residues. The CDR3 DNA reads TGTGCCAGCAGTTACAAGGCTAGCGGCAATGAGCAGTTCTTC. It yields the protein CASSYKASGNEQFF.

This sequence joins TRBV28 and TRBJ1-1; D might be TRBD1 (6 bases). Trimming left V 5 bases short and J 4 bases short, with 14 bases between. Looked up from germline, CDR1 is MDHEN and CDR2 is SYDVKM. This CDR3 has 14 residues. The CDR3 DNA reads as TGTGCCAGCAGTACAACGACAGGTTTCACTGAAGCTTTCTTT. Translation: CASSTTTGFTEAFF. Full variable domain (remainder filled in from reference TRBV28 and TRBJ1-1): DVKVTQSSRYLVKRTGEKVFLECVQDMDHENMFWYRQDPGLGLRLIYFSYDVKMKEKGDIPEGYSVSREKKERFSLILESASTNQTSMYLCASSTTTGFTEAFFGQGTRLTVV.

In the case of this clone: One end of the junction is discordant with germline, which a read error may explain. The identical CDR3 is also encoded by other nucleotide sequences in the sample. CDR3 DNA: TGCAGCGCCGCAGGCCACGAGCAGTACTTT. It encodes CSAAGHEQYF. V gene TRBV29-1 combines with J gene TRBJ2-7; D gene ambiguous. In germline, CDR1 is SQVTM, CDR2 ANQGSEA. This CDR3 comprises 10 residues.

V usage is TRBV19 and J usage is TRBJ2-3; D possibly matches TRBD1 or TRBD2 (6 bases each). CDR1 LNHDA and CDR2 SQIVND come from the germline V gene (reference sequence). The length of the CDR3 is 14 residues. V lost 3 bases and J 6 bases, leaving 13 bases between the germline ends. CDR3 nucleotide sequence: TGTGCCAGTAGTATTGAAGGGGGGAACGATACGCAGTATTTT. As protein: CASSIEGGNDTQYF.

The genes are TRBV29-1 and TRBJ2-7; unclear D gene. The V and J ends lost 4 bases and 3 bases respectively, with 7 bases between them. This CDR3 region has 11 residues. From germline, CDR1 is SQVTM and CDR2 ANQGSEA. This CDR3 is CSVGVGYEQYF. CDR3 nucleotide sequence: TGCAGCGTTGGGGTCGGCTACGAGCAGTACTTC.

This chain links TRBV5-4 with TRBJ2-3; TRBD2 matches at 8 bases. The germline CDR1 and CDR2 sequences are SGHNT and YYREEE (reference sequence). The CDR3 sequence is 17 residues long. V lost 0 bases and J lost 1; bases outside the gene matches: 7. The CDR3 DNA sequence: TGTGCCAGCAGCTTGGCAGTAGCGGGAATGGGCACAGATACGCAGTATTTT. Its translation: CASSLAVAGMGTDTQYF. Full variable domain (remainder filled in from reference TRBV5-4 and TRBJ2-3): ETGVTQSPTHLIKTRGQQVTLRCSSQSGHNTVSWYQQALGQGPQFIFQYYREEENGRGNFPPRFSGLQFPNYSSELNVNALELDDSALYLCASSLAVAGMGTDTQYFGPGTRLTVL.

The chain employs TRBV6-6 and TRBJ2-7; D is uncertain. The CDR3 loop spans 12 amino acids. Trimming cost V 0 bases and J 6 bases, with 6 bases left between them. Germline V gene sequence: CDR1 MNHNY, CDR2 SVGAGI (reference sequence). The CDR3 is CASSYSTVEQYF. The CDR3 nucleotides read TGTGCCAGCAGTTACTCGACGGTCGAGCAGTACTTC.

This clone was recorded once. The chain has TRBV19 and TRBJ2-7; 7 nucleotides line up with TRBD2. The CDR3 is made up of 15 amino acids. Germline V gene lookup returns CDR1 LNHDA and CDR2 SQIVND (reference sequence). Unmatched junction bases numbered 11, after V lost 6 bases and J lost 3 bases. CDR3 sequence: CASSDIREGRYEQYF. CDR3 bases: TGTGCCAGTAGCGATATCAGGGAGGGCCGCTACGAGCAGTACTTC.

The chain combines TRBV2 with TRBJ1-5, with 9 bases that match TRBD1. Germline V gives CDR1 SNHLY, CDR2 FYNNEI. J lost 0 bases, V lost 4 bases, and 1 base had no gene match. CDR3 length: 15 residues. The CDR3 DNA reads as TGTGCCAGCAGTGTGGACAGGGGTAGCAATCAGCCCCAGCATTTT. Amino acids: CASSVDRGSNQPQHF. Together with reference TRBV2 and TRBJ1-5, the CDR3 gives the full variable domain: EPEVTQTPSHQVTQMGQEVILRCVPISNHLYFYWYRQILGQKVEFLVSFYNNEISEKSEIFDDQFSVERPDGSNFTLKIRSTKLEDSAMYFCASSVDRGSNQPQHFGDGTRLSIL.

This rearrangement joins TRBV27 to TRBJ2-1; tentative D call: TRBD2 (5 bases). Germline V gives CDR1 MNHEY, CDR2 SMNVEV (reference sequence). CDR3 length: 16 residues. The ends were cut back, 5 bases at V and 2 bases at J, with 16 bases in the middle. The CDR3, as DNA: TGTGCCAGCAGTATAATAGCCGAGACTACCTACAATGAGCAGTTCTTC. It yields the protein CASSIIAETTYNEQFF.

The V gene is TRBV28, the J gene TRBJ2-7, with TRBD1 matching over 10 bases. The V gene's germline CDR1 is MDHEN and CDR2 SYDVKM. The CDR3 is made up of 16 amino acids. V gave up 1 base and J gave up 3 bases; unmatched junction bases: 6. The CDR3 DNA reads TGTGCCAGCAGTTTATATTCCGGACAGGGGGACTACGAGCAGTACTTC. Protein product: CASSLYSGQGDYEQYF.

The rearrangement joins TRBV10-1 to TRBJ2-2, with 10 bases identical to TRBD2. V trimming: 4 bases; J trimming: 3 bases; junction bases outside the gene matches: 2. Germline values: CDR1 WNHNN, CDR2 SYGVQD (reference sequence). The CDR3 contains 15 residues. The CDR3 DNA sequence: TGCGCCAGCAGTGGGCTAGCGGGGGACACCGGGGAGCTGTTTTTT. Translation gives CASSGLAGDTGELFF.

V gene TRBV4-1 combines with J gene TRBJ1-3; 8 nucleotides agree with TRBD1. CDR1 MGHRA and CDR2 YSYEKL come from the germline V gene. The CDR3 spans 17 residues. Germline trimming cut 1 base from V and 0 bases from J; bases unmatched to any gene: 5. CDR3 amino acids: CASSQAGTGVSGNTIYF. The CDR3 bases are TGCGCCAGCAGCCAAGCTGGGACAGGAGTCTCTGGAAACACCATATATTTT.

The chain is built from TRBV14 and TRBJ2-7; 7 positions agree with TRBD1. This CDR3 has 12 residues. V shed 3 bases, J shed 9 bases, and the junction held 5 bases outside the gene matches. The germline V gene has CDR1 SGHDN and CDR2 FVKESK. The CDR3 region is CASSQYRGVQYF. The CDR3 DNA is TGTGCCAGCAGCCAGTACAGGGGTGTGCAGTACTTC.

The chain uses TRBV7-6 and TRBJ2-1, with D possibly matching TRBD2 (5 bases). Germline V CDR1 and CDR2: SGHVS, FNYEAQ. Trimming took off 3 bases at V and 1 base at J, with 13 bases between the two ends. The CDR3 is made up of 16 amino acids. The CDR3 region has the DNA TGTGCCAGCAGCTTCCTAGAGGGAGAATCCTACAATGAGCAGTTCTTC. Translation gives CASSFLEGESYNEQFF.

This clone has more than one count but fewer than ten. V is TRBV28 and J is TRBJ1-1; unclear D gene. Germline V gene data show CDR1 as MDHEN and CDR2 as SYDVKM. The CDR3 length is 14 residues. V was shortened by 6 bases and J by 5 bases, with 16 bases between the two germline ends. CDR3 bases: TGTGCCAGCAGGCCGGGCTTCTCGGGGACTGAAGCTTTCTTT. It translates to CASRPGFSGTEAFF.

This CDR3 reads CASAGTSGLFSSYEQYF. Here the CDR3 DNA reads TGTGCCAGTGCCGGGACTAGCGGATTATTTAGCTCCTACGAGCAGTACTTC. The rearrangement uses TRBV19 and TRBJ2-7; 11 nucleotides match TRBD2. The CDR3 consists of 17 residues. CDR1 and CDR2 (germline): LNHDA, SQIVND (reference sequence). Germline trimming cut 8 bases from V and 0 bases from J; bases unmatched to any gene: 12. The full variable domain, in which reference TRBV19 and TRBJ2-7 provide the parts outside the CDR3, is DGGITQSPKYLFRKEGQNVTLSCEQNLNHDAMYWYRQDPGQGLRLIYYSQIVNDFQKGDIAEGYSVSREKKESFPLTVTSAQKNPTAFYLCASAGTSGLFSSYEQYFGPGTRLTVT.

The chain combines TRBV18 with TRBJ2-2, with 9 positions matching TRBD2. This CDR3 spans 17 amino acids. V lost 0 bases, J lost 4 bases, and 6 bases stayed unmatched. Germline CDR1 KGHSH, CDR2 LQKENI. The CDR3 nucleotides read TGTGCCAGCTCACCACCAGTACTAGCGGGTGTCACCGGGGAGCTGTTTTTT. It encodes CASSPPVLAGVTGELFF.

This chain uses TRBV28 with TRBJ1-1, with D tentatively TRBD1 (6 bases). V lost 0 bases and J 6 bases, leaving 20 bases between the germline ends. There are 17 residues in the CDR3. CDR1 and CDR2 (germline): MDHEN, SYDVKM. CDR3 DNA sequence: TGTGCCAGCAGTTTATGGGGGGCGGGAAATATGGGCGCTGAAGCTTTCTTT. This codes for CASSLWGAGNMGAEAFF.

The CDR3 here is CASGLVPPQGESYEQYF. The CDR3 nucleotides read TGTGCTAGTGGTTTGGTACCTCCGCAGGGGGAGTCCTACGAGCAGTACTTC. The chain links TRBV12-5 to TRBJ2-7, with TRBD1 identical over 7 bases. The germline gives CDR1 LGHNT, CDR2 FRNRAP. V trimming: 0 bases; J trimming: 1 base; junction bases outside the gene matches: 9. The CDR3 length is 17 residues.

V usage is TRBV27 and J usage is TRBJ2-3; 8 bases align to TRBD2. CDR3 length: 17 residues. CDR1 and CDR2 (germline): MNHEY, SMNVEV (reference sequence). The trim removed 1 base at V and 2 bases at J, leaving 8 bases unmatched. Here the CDR3 DNA reads TGTGCCAGCAGTTTATACCCTGCGGGAGGCGACACAGATACGCAGTATTTT. It encodes CASSLYPAGGDTDTQYF.

This clone was detected only once. This chain joins TRBV11-2 and TRBJ2-1; D is perhaps TRBD1 or TRBD2 (6 bases each). The germline V gene has CDR1 SGHAT and CDR2 FQNNGV. This CDR3 has 13 amino acids. Deletions cut 0 bases from V and 10 bases from J, with 10 bases between. The CDR3 spells CASSLDGGQEQFF. CDR3 coding DNA: TGTGCCAGCAGCTTAGATGGGGGGCAGGAGCAGTTCTTC.

For the CDR3, the DNA is TGTGCCAGCAGCTTTCGCTGGACTGGGAGGGGGATTAGCAATCAGCCCCAGCATTTT. This encodes CASSFRWTGRGISNQPQHF. This rearrangement joins TRBV28 to TRBJ1-5, with D possibly TRBD1 on 6 matching bases. CDR1 is MDHEN and CDR2 is SYDVKM in the germline V gene. The CDR3 contains 19 residues. V shed 6 bases and J shed 0 bases, with 24 bases lying between them.

The rearrangement joins TRBV29-1 to TRBJ1-2; D unresolved. Per germline, CDR1 SQVTM and CDR2 ANQGSEA. This CDR3 is 11 amino acids long. V was shortened by 7 bases and J by 4 bases, with 10 bases between the two germline ends. CDR3 region: CSGAGSYGYTF. CDR3 bases: TGCAGCGGCGCCGGGAGCTATGGCTACACCTTC.